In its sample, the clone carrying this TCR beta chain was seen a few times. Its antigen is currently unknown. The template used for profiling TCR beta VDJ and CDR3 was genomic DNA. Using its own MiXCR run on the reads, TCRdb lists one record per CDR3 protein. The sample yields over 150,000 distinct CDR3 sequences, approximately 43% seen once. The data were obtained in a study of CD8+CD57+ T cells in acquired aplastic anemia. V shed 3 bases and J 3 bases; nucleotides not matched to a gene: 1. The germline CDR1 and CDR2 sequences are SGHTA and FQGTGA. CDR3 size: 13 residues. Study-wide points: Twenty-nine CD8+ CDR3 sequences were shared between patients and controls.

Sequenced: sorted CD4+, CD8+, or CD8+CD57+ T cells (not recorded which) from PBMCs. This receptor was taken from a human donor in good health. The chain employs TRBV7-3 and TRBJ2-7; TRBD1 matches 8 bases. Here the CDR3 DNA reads TGTGCCAGCAGCTTCGGACAGGGCTACGAGCAGTACTTC. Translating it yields CASSFGQGYEQYF.